This T cell receptor beta chain was retrieved from a study of blood T cells in healthy people across ages. Study results and limitations: Considered underestimates were the diversity estimates obtained from one million T cells. Versus aged donors, long-lived donors had higher diversity and more naive CD4+ cells. While age rose, TCR beta diversity per million T cells dropped in a roughly linear way.

With regard to this clonotype: Its cognate antigen is unknown.

Together with a sample-barcoded 5' primer, a J-beta primer mix was included in a second PCR lasting about 6 to 11 cycles. A 12-random-nucleotide template-switch adaptor tagged each cDNA molecule. TCRdb independently ran MiXCR on the 5' RACE reads; one entry per CDR3 protein. The sample has 540,000 or so distinct CDR3 sequences; approximately 27% are singletons. The CDR3 has 15 amino acids. Per the germline V gene, CDR1 is LGHNA and CDR2 is YNFKEQ. The ends were cut back, 4 bases at V and 1 base at J, with 13 bases in the middle. Material for sequencing was blood. This chain connects TRBV4-2 to TRBJ1-1, with D tentatively TRBD1 (5 bases). The sequence was collected from a woman between 65 and 79 years old in good health. CDR3 residues: CASSLGGQPNTEAFF. The CDR3 bases are TGTGCCAGCAGCCTGGGCGGACAACCGAACACTGAAGCTTTCTTT.